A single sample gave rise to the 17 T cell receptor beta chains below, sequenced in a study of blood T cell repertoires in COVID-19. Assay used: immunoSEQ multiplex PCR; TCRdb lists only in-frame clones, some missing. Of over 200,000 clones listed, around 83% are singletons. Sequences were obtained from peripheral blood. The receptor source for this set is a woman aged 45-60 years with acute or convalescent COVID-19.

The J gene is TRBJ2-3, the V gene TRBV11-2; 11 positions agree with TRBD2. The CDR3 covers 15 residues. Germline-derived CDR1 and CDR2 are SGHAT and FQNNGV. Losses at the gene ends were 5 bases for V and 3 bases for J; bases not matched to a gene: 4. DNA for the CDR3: TGTGCCAGCAGCCCAACTAGCGGGAGAACAGATACGCAGTATTTT. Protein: CASSPTSGRTDTQYF. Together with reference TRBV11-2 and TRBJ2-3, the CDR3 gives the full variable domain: EAGVAQSPRYKIIEKRQSVAFWCNPISGHATLYWYQQILGQGPKLLIQFQNNGVVDDSQLPKDRFSAERLKGVDSTLKIQPAKLEDSAVYLCASSPTSGRTDTQYFGPGTRLTVL.

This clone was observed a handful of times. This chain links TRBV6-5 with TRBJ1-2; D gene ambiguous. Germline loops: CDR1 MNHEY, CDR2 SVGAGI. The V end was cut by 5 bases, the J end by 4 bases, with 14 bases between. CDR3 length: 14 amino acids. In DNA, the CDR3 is TGTGCCAGCAGTCCTCGCGCCGGAGGCTATGGCTACACCTTC. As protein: CASSPRAGGYGYTF.

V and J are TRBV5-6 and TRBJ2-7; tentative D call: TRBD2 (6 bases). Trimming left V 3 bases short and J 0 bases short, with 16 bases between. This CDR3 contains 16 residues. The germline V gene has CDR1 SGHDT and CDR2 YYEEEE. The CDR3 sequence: CASSSKSGGASYEQYF. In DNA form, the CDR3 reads TGTGCCAGCAGCTCGAAGAGCGGAGGGGCCTCCTACGAGCAGTACTTC.

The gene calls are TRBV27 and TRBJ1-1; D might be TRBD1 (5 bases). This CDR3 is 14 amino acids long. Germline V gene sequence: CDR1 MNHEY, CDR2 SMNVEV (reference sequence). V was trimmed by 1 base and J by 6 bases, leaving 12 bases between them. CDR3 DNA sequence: TGTGCCAGCAGTTTATTCGGGGGTTTCGCTGAAGCTTTCTTT. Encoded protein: CASSLFGGFAEAFF.

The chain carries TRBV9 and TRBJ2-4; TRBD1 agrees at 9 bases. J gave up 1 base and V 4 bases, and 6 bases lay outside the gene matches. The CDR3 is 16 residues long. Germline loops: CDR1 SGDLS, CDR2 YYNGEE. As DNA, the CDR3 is TGTGCCAGCAGCCCCGGACAGGGGAGCGCCAAAAACATTCAGTACTTC. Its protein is CASSPGQGSAKNIQYF. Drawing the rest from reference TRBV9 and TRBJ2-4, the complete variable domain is DSGVTQTPKHLITATGQRVTLRCSPRSGDLSVYWYQQSLDQGLQFLIQYYNGEERAKGNILERFSAQQFPDLHSELNLSSLELGDSALYFCASSPGQGSAKNIQYFGAGTRLSVL.

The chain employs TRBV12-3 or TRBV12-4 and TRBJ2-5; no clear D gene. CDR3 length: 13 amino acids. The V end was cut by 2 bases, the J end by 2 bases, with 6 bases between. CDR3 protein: CASSLIQQETQYF. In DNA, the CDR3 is TGTGCCAGCAGTTTAATACAACAAGAGACCCAGTACTTC.

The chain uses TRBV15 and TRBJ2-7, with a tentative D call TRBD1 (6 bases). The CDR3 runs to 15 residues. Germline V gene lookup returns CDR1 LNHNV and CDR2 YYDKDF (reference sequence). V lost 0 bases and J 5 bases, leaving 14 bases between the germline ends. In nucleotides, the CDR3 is TGTGCCACCAGCAGAGATAAGCCGACAGGAAACGAGCAGTACTTC. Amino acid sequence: CATSRDKPTGNEQYF.

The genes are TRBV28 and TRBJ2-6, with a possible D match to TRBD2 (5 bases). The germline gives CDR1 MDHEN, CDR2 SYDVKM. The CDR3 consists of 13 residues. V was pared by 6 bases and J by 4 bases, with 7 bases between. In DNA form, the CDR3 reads TGTGCCAGCAGAACGGGGGGGGCCAACGTCCTGACTTTC. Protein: CASRTGGANVLTF.

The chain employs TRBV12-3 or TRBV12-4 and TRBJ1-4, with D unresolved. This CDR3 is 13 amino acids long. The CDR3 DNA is TGTGCGCGGGATTGTAGGGCTAATGAAAAACTGTTTTTT. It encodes CARDCRANEKLFF.

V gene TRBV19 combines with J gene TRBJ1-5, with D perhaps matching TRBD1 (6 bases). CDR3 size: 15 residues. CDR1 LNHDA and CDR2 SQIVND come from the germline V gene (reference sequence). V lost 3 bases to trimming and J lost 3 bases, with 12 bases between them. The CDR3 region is CASSIMSGVNQPQHF. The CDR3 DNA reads TGTGCCAGTAGTATTATGTCAGGGGTCAATCAGCCCCAGCATTTT.

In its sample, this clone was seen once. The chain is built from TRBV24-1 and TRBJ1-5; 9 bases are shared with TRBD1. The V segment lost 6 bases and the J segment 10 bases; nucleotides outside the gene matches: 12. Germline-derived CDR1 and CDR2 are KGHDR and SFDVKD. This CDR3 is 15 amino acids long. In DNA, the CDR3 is TGTGCCACCAGTACCGGGACAGGGATGTGGGATCCCCAGCATTTT. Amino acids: CATSTGTGMWDPQHF.

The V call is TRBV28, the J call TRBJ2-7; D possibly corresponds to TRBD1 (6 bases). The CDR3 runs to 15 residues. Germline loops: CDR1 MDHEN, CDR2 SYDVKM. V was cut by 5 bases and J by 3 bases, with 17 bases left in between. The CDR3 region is CASSSPGTPGYEQYF. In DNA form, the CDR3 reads TGTGCCAGCAGTAGTCCCGGGACACCGGGCTACGAGCAGTACTTC.

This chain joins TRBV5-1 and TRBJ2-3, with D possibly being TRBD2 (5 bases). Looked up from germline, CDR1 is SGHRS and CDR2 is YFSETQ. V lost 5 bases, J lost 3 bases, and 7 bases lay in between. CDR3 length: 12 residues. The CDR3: CASRWETDTQYF. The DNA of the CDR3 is TGCGCCAGCAGGTGGGAGACAGATACGCAGTATTTT.

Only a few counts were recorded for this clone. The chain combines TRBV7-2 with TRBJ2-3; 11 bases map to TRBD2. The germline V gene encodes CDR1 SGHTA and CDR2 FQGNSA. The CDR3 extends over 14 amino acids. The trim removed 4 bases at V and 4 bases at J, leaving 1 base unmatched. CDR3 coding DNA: TGTGCCAGCAGCTCGGGACTAGCGGCAGATACGCAGTATTTT. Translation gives CASSSGLAADTQYF.

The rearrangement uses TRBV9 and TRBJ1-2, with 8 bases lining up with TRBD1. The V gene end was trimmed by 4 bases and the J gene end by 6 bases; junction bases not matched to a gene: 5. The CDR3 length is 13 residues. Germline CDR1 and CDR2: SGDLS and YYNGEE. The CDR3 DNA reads TGTGCCAGCAGCCCCGGACAGGGTGATGGCTACACCTTC. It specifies CASSPGQGDGYTF.

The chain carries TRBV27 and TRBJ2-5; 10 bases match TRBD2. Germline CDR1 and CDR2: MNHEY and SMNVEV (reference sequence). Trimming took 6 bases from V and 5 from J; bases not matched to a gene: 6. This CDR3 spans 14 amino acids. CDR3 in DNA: TGTGCCAGCAGAGCGGGAGGGCCAGTGGAGACCCAGTACTTC. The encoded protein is CASRAGGPVETQYF.

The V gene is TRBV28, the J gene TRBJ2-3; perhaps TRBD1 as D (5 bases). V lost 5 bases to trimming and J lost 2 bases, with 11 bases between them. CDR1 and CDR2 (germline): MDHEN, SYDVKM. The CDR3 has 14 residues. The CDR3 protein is CASSPDRFTDTQYF. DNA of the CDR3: TGTGCCAGCAGTCCCGACAGATTCACAGATACGCAGTATTTT. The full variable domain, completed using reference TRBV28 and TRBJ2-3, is DVKVTQSSRYLVKRTGEKVFLECVQDMDHENMFWYRQDPGLGLRLIYFSYDVKMKEKGDIPEGYSVSREKKERFSLILESASTNQTSMYLCASSPDRFTDTQYFGPGTRLTVL.